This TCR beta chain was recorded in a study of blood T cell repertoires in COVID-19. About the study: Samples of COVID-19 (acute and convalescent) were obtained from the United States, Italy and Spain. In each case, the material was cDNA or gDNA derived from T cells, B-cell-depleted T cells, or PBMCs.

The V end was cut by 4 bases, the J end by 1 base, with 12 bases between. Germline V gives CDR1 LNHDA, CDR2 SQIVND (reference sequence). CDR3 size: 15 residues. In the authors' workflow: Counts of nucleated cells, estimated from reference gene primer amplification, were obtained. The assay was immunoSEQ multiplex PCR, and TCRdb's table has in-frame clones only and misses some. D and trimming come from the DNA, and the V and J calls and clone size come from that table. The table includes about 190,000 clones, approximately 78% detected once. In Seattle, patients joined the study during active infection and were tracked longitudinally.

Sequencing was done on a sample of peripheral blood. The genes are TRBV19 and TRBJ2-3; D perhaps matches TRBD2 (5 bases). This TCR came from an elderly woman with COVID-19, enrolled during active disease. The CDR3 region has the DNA TGTGCCAGTAGTAGGCTAGCCTTGGGCACAGATACGCAGTATTTT. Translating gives CASSRLALGTDTQYF.